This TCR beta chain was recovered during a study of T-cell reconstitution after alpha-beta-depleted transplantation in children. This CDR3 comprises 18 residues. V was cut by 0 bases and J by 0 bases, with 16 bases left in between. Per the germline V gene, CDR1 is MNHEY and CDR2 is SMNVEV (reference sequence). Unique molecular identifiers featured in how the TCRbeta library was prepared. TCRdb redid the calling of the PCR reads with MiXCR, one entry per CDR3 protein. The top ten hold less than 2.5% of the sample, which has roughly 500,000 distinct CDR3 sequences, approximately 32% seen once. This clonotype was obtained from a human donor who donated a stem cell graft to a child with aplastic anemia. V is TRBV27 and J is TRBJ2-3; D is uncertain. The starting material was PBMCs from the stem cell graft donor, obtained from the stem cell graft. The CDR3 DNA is TGTGCCAGCAGTTTATCGGGCCAGTCAGGCTCTAGCACAGATACGCAGTATTTT. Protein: CASSLSGQSGSSTDTQYF.